The entry below describes one T cell receptor beta chain. The CDR3 spans 13 residues. This entry comes from a study of blood T cell repertoires in COVID-19. Study background: COVID-19 samples collected from the United States, Italy and Spain covered acute and convalescent phases. From T cells, B-cell-depleted T cells, or PBMCs came the material, which was cDNA or gDNA.

In the authors' workflow: Scientists estimated how many nucleated cells there were by amplifying reference gene primers. Sequencing was performed with immunoSEQ multiplex PCR; in TCRdb, only in-frame clones are kept and a portion is missing. V and J calls and clone size follow that table, whereas D and trimming were derived from the DNA. Of approximately 28,000 clones in the sample, 72% were seen once. Sequenced: peripheral blood. The clonotype comes from a boy between 2 and 10 years old with active or convalescent COVID-19. The chain recombines TRBV12-1 with TRBJ2-7; the DNA was not used to check the table's D call, TRBD1. TRBV12-1 is classified as a pseudogene. DNA for the CDR3: TGTGCCAGGGTTGGACAGGGAGGGAGGAGGCAGTACTTC. Amino acids: CARVGQGGRRQYF.